The 18 T cell receptor beta chains reported below all come from one sample, sequenced in a study of patients and donors after allogeneic stem cell transplantation. TCRdb re-analysed the RT-PCR reads in MiXCR, keeping a single row per CDR3 protein. This table holds some 11,000 distinct CDR3 sequences, 20% to 25% found once. The specimen sequenced was blood, either unsorted or a sorted T cell fraction (not recorded which). The receptor source for this set is a human donor who was either an allogeneic HSCT recipient or a stem cell or donor lymphocyte infusion donor (not recorded which). It is not recorded whose cells these are; they may come from a transplant donor.

CDR3: CAISSQRGYNEQFF. In DNA, the CDR3 is TGTGCCATCAGCTCCCAGCGGGGGTACAATGAGCAGTTCTTC. The chain couples TRBV10-3 to TRBJ2-1; 8 bases agree with TRBD2. CDR1 ENHRY and CDR2 SYGVKD come from the germline V gene. The length of the CDR3 is 14 residues. The V and J ends lost 6 bases and 4 bases, in that order; junction bases with no gene match: 5.

This clonotype was recorded a few times. J is TRBJ2-5 and V is TRBV6-6; weak D call: TRBD2 (5 bases). There are 15 residues in the CDR3. Trimming cost V 8 bases and J 7 bases, with 23 bases left between them. The germline gives CDR1 MNHNY, CDR2 SVGAGI (reference sequence). The CDR3 reads CASASSGESRVTQYF. The DNA for the CDR3 is TGTGCCAGCGCCTCCTCCGGGGAGTCTAGGGTGACCCAGTACTTC.

This clonotype has only a few counts. The rearrangement links TRBV5-1 to TRBJ1-1; no reliable D call. The ends were cut back, 0 bases at V and 4 bases at J, with 7 bases in the middle. The CDR3 contains 13 residues. Germline CDR1 is SGHRS and CDR2 is YFSETQ. The CDR3 sequence: CASSLVGVTEAFF. CDR3 in DNA: TGCGCCAGCAGCTTGGTTGGGGTCACTGAAGCTTTCTTT.

The rearrangement links TRBV6-2 or TRBV6-3 to TRBJ2-1, with TRBD2 as a possible D gene (5 bases). Germline V gene lookup returns CDR1 MNHEY and CDR2 SVGEGT. The CDR3 covers 15 residues. V gave up 0 bases and J gave up 3 bases, with 9 bases separating them. CDR3 in DNA: TGTGCCAGCAGTTACTCAGCGGCCATCTACAATGAGCAGTTCTTC. It yields the protein CASSYSAAIYNEQFF.

The chain is built from TRBV6-2 or TRBV6-3 and TRBJ2-5; D unresolved. Trimming stripped 3 bases from V and 1 base from J, with 3 bases between. CDR3 length equals 12 residues. CDR1 and CDR2 from the germline V gene are MNHEY and SVGEGT. Written as DNA, the CDR3 is TGTGCCAGCAGTTATGCCCAAGAGACCCAGTACTTC. This codes for CASSYAQETQYF.

The CDR3 DNA follows: TGTGCCAGCAGCCCAGGGGGGACAGGGGAAGAAAAACTGTTTTTT. It encodes CASSPGGTGEEKLFF. The chain employs TRBV4-2 and TRBJ1-4; 10 bases fit TRBD1. The CDR3 is 15 amino acids. The J segment lost 8 bases and the V segment lost 4 bases, leaving 7 bases of the junction unmatched. Germline V CDR1 and CDR2: LGHNA, YNFKEQ.

The chain has TRBV30 and TRBJ1-4; D gene uncertain. Trimming pared 2 bases from V and 6 bases from J, leaving 10 bases between. The CDR3 spans 13 residues. CDR1 is GTSNPN, CDR2 SVGIG, per germline (reference sequence). This CDR3 reads CAWSTGVYEKLFF. CDR3 DNA sequence: TGTGCCTGGAGTACCGGGGTATATGAAAAACTGTTTTTT.

The chain employs TRBV28 and TRBJ2-3; D gene uncertain. Trimming took off 9 bases at V and 2 bases at J, with 12 bases between the two ends. From germline, CDR1 is MDHEN and CDR2 SYDVKM. This CDR3 comprises 13 residues. The CDR3 sequence: CASTDRDTDTQYF. CDR3 sequence (DNA): TGTGCCAGTACCGACCGCGACACAGATACGCAGTATTTT.

The chain links TRBV5-1 to TRBJ1-4; the D gene is possibly TRBD1 (6 bases). Trimming removed 3 bases from V and 8 bases from J, with 14 bases in between. This CDR3 spans 14 amino acids. Germline-derived CDR1 and CDR2 are SGHRS and YFSETQ. The CDR3: CASSSGGGREKLFF. The CDR3 bases are TGCGCCAGCAGCTCCGGAGGGGGGCGGGAAAAACTGTTTTTT.

This clonotype is judged medium-sized. This rearrangement joins TRBV2 to TRBJ1-5, with 10 bases aligning to TRBD1. The CDR3 extends over 16 amino acids. After removal of 4 bases from V and 6 bases from J, the junction contained 9 bases not matched to a gene. Germline-derived CDR1 and CDR2 are SNHLY and FYNNEI. DNA for the CDR3: TGTGCCAGCAGTGGAGGGGACAGGGGCGGACCTCAGCCCCAGCATTTT. It encodes CASSGGDRGGPQPQHF.

As regards this clonotype: Because it lacks the conserved phenylalanine or tryptophan at the end, this CDR3 is likely a read error. The CDR3, as DNA: TGCGCCAGCAGCACGGACGGTCTCTCAAATGAAAAACTGTTTTCT. It encodes CASSTDGLSNEKLFS. The V call is TRBV5-1, the J call TRBJ1-4; D remains unclear. This CDR3 contains 15 residues. Germline values: CDR1 SGHRS, CDR2 YFSETQ. Trimming stripped 4 bases from V and 5 bases from J, with 15 bases between.

This chain uses TRBV4-3 with TRBJ2-1; D is possibly TRBD1 (5 bases). From germline, CDR1 is LGHNA and CDR2 YSLEER. V gave up 4 bases and J gave up 4 bases, with 17 bases separating them. The CDR3 spans 16 residues. The CDR3 DNA reads TGCGCCAGCAGCCCCCTTGGGGCGGCGCCGTACAATGAGCAGTTCTTC. It translates to CASSPLGAAPYNEQFF.

Only a few counts were recorded for this clonotype. This chain uses TRBV2 with TRBJ2-5; D remains ambiguous. This CDR3 contains 14 residues. V gave up 7 bases and J gave up 1 base, with 13 bases separating them. The V gene's germline CDR1 is SNHLY and CDR2 FYNNEI. This chain's CDR3 is CASTLPGPQETQYF. CDR3 nucleotides: TGTGCCAGCACGCTTCCCGGTCCCCAAGAGACCCAGTACTTC.

The J gene is TRBJ2-3, the V gene TRBV18; D remains ambiguous. The CDR3 runs 11 residues. Trimming removed 2 bases at V and 4 bases at J, with 1 base between. CDR1 is KGHSH, CDR2 LQKENI, per germline. The CDR3 loop reads CASSPADTQYF. The CDR3 DNA reads as TGTGCCAGCTCACCAGCAGATACGCAGTATTTT.

This rearrangement joins TRBV4-3 to TRBJ2-1; the D is unclear. The CDR3 runs to 14 residues. Germline CDR1 LGHNA, CDR2 YSLEER. Trimming took off 0 bases at V and 5 bases at J, with 8 bases between the two ends. CDR3 loop: CASSQDRPDNEQFF. For the CDR3, the DNA is TGCGCCAGCAGCCAAGATCGGCCAGACAATGAGCAGTTCTTC.

In its sample, this clonotype was seen many times. The rearrangement joins TRBV28 to TRBJ1-6, with D unresolved. V shed 1 base and J shed 14 bases, with 9 bases lying between them. From germline, CDR1 is MDHEN and CDR2 SYDVKM. This CDR3 has 12 residues. The CDR3 DNA reads TGTGCCAGCAGTTTATTTACGTCGTCCCTCCACTTT. Translating gives CASSLFTSSLHF. Full variable domain (rest looked up from reference TRBV28 and TRBJ1-6): DVKVTQSSRYLVKRTGEKVFLECVQDMDHENMFWYRQDPGLGLRLIYFSYDVKMKEKGDIPEGYSVSREKKERFSLILESASTNQTSMYLCASSLFTSSLHFGNGTRLTVT.

This clonotype showed up just a few times. The chain recombines TRBV30 with TRBJ1-6; D unresolved. The CDR3 extends over 15 amino acids. CDR1 is GTSNPN, CDR2 SVGIG, per germline (reference sequence). V was shortened by 4 bases and J by 3 bases, with 13 bases between the two germline ends. CDR3 region: CAWNTGRRYNSPLHF. The CDR3 DNA reads TGTGCCTGGAACACCGGACGGCGCTATAATTCACCCCTCCACTTT.

The V call is TRBV29-1, the J call TRBJ2-6, with no clear D. CDR3 length: 15 amino acids. CDR1 and CDR2 from the germline V gene are SQVTM and ANQGSEA. With 3 bases removed from V and 1 base from J, the gap between germline ends came to 10 bases. CDR3 sequence: CSVENPLSGANVLTF. The CDR3, as DNA: TGCAGCGTTGAGAACCCTCTTTCTGGGGCCAACGTCCTGACTTTC.